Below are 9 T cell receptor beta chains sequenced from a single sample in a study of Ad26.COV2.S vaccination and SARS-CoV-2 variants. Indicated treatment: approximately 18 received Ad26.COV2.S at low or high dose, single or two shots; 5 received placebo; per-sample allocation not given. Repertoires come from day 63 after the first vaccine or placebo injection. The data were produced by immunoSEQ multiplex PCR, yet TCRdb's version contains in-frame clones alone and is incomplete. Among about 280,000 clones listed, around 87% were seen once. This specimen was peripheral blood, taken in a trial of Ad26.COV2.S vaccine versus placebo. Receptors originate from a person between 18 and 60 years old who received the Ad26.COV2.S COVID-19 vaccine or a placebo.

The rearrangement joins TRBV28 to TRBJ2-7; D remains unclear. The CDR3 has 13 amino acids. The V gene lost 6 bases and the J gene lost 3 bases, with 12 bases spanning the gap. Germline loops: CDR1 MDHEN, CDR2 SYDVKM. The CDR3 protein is CASSPSLYYEQYF. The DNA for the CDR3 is TGTGCCAGCAGCCCCAGCCTCTACTACGAGCAGTACTTC.

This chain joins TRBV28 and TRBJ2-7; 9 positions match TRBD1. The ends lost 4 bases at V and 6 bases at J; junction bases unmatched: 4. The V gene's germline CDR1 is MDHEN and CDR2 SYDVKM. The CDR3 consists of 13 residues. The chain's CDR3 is CASSSGQGSEQYF. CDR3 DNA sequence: TGTGCCAGCAGTTCTGGACAGGGGTCCGAGCAGTACTTC.

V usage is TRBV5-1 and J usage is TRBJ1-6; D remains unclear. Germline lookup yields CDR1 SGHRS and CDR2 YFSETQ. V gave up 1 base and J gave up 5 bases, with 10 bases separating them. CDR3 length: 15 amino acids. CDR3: CASSLSAEHNSPLHF. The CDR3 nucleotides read TGCGCCAGCAGCTTGTCGGCGGAGCATAATTCACCCCTCCACTTT.

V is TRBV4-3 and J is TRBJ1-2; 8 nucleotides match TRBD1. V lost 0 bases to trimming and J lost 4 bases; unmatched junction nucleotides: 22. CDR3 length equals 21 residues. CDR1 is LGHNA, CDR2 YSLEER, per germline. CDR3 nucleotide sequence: TGCGCCAGCAGCCAAGAAAGGCTCGGCATATACGGACAGGGAACCTTCTATGGCTACACCTTC. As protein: CASSQERLGIYGQGTFYGYTF.

CDR3 DNA sequence: TGTGCCAGCAGTTTACGGGGGGATGGGGGCTACACCTTC. Encoded protein: CASSLRGDGGYTF. The chain carries TRBV12-3 or TRBV12-4 and TRBJ1-2; a possible D gene is TRBD1 (5 bases). Trimming took 2 bases from V and 8 from J, leaving 12 bases between them. CDR3 length: 13 amino acids.

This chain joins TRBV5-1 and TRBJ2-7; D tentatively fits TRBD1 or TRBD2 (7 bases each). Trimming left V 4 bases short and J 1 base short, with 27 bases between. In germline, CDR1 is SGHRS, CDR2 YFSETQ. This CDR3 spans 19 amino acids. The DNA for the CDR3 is TGCGCCAGCAGCCCTACCGGCCAGCGACCAGGGGGGGCATCCTACGAGCAGTACTTC. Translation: CASSPTGQRPGGASYEQYF.

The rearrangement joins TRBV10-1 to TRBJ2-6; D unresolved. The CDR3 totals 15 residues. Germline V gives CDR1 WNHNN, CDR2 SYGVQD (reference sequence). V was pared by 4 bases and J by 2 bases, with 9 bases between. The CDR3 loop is CASSGVRAGANVLTF. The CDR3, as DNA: TGCGCCAGCAGTGGAGTACGCGCTGGGGCCAACGTCCTGACTTTC.

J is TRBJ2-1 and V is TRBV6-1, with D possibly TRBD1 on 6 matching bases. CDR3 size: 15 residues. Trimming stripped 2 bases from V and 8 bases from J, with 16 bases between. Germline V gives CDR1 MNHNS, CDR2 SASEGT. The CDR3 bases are TGTGCCAGCAGTGAATTACAGGGACCTCGGTATGAGCAGTTCTTC. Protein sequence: CASSELQGPRYEQFF.

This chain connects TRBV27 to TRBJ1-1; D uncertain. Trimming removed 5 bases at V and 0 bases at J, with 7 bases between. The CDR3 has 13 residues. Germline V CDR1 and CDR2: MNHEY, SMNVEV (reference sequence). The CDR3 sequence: CASSVTVNTEAFF. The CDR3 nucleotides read TGTGCCAGCAGTGTAACGGTGAACACTGAAGCTTTCTTT.